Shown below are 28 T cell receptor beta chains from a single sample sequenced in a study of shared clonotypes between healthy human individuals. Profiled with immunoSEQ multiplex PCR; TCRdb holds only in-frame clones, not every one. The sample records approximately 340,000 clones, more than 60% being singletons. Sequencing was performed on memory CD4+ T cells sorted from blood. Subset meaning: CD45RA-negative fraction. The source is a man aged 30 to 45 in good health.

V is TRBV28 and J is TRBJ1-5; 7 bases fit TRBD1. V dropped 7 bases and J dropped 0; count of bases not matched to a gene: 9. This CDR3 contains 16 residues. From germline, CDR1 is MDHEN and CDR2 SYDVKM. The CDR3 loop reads CASKVWGQFSNQPQHF. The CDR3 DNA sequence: TGTGCCAGCAAAGTTTGGGGACAGTTTAGCAATCAGCCCCAGCATTTT.

The CDR3 coding sequence is TGTGCCAGCTACGGGGTGCGTGAAAAACTGTTTTTT. Translating it yields CASYGVREKLFF. The chain is built from TRBV2 and TRBJ1-4; D remains ambiguous. The germline CDR1 and CDR2 sequences are SNHLY and FYNNEI. The CDR3 is 12 residues long. Trimming pared 8 bases from V and 7 bases from J, leaving 11 bases between.

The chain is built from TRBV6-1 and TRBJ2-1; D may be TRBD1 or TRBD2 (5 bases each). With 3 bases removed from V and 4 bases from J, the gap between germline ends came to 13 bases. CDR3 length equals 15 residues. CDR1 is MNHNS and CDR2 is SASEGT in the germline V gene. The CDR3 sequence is CASSDRVGAYNEQFF. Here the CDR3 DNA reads TGTGCCAGCAGTGATCGGGTCGGGGCATACAATGAGCAGTTCTTC.

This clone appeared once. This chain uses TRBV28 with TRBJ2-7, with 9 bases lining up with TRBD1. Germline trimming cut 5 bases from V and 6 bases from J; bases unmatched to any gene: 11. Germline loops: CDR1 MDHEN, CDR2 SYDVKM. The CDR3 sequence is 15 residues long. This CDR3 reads CASSGTGIGTFEQYF. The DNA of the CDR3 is TGTGCCAGCAGTGGGACAGGGATTGGGACTTTCGAGCAGTACTTC.

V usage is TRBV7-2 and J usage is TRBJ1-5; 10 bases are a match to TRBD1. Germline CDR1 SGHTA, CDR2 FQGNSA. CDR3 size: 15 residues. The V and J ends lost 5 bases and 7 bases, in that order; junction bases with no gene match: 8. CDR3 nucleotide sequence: TGTGCCAGCAGCCTCACCGGGACAGGGGCCCAGCCCCAGCATTTT. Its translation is CASSLTGTGAQPQHF.

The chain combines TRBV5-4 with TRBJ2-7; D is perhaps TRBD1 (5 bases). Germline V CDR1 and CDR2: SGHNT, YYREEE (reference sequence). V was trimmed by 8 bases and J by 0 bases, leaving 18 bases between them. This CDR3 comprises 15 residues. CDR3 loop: CASSPAGIGSYEQYF. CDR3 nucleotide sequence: TGTGCCAGTTCCCCTGCAGGGATCGGCTCCTACGAGCAGTACTTC.

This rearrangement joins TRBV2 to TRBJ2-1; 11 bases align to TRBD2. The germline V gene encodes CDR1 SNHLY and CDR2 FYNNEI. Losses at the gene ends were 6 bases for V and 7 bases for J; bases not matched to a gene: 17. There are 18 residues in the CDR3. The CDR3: CASRPGMGATSGTNEQFF. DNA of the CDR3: TGTGCCAGCAGGCCCGGTATGGGAGCGACTAGCGGGACTAATGAGCAGTTCTTC.

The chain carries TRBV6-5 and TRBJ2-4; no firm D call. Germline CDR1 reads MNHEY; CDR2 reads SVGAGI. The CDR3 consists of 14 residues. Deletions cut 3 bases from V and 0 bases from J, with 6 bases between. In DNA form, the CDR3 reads TGTGCCAGCAGTTATGGGCTAGCCAAAAACATTCAGTACTTC. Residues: CASSYGLAKNIQYF.

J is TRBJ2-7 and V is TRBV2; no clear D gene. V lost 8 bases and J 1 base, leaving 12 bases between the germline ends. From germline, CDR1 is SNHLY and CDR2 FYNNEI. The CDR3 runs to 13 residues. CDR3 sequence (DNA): TGTGCCAGCTTTTCTCGGGTTTCCTACGAGCAGTACTTC. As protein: CASFSRVSYEQYF. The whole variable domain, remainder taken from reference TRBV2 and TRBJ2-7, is EPEVTQTPSHQVTQMGQEVILRCVPISNHLYFYWYRQILGQKVEFLVSFYNNEISEKSEIFDDQFSVERPDGSNFTLKIRSTKLEDSAMYFCASFSRVSYEQYFGPGTRLTVT.

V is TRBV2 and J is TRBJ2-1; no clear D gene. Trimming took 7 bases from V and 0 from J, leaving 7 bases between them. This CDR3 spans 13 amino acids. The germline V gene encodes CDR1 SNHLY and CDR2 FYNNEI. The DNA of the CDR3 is TGTGCCAGCATGTGGAGCTCCTACAATGAGCAGTTCTTC. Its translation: CASMWSSYNEQFF.

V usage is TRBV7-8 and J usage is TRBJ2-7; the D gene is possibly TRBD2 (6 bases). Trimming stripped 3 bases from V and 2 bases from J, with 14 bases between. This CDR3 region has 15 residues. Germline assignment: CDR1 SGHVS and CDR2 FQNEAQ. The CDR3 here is CASSFAVASAYEQYF. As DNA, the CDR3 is TGTGCCAGCAGCTTCGCCGTAGCTAGCGCCTACGAGCAGTACTTC.

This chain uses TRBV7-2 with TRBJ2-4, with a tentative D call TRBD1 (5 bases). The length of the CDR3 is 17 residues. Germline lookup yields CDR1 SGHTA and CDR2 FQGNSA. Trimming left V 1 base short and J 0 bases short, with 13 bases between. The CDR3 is CASSLDRQKLAKNIQYF. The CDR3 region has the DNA TGTGCCAGCAGCTTAGACCGACAGAAACTAGCCAAAAACATTCAGTACTTC.

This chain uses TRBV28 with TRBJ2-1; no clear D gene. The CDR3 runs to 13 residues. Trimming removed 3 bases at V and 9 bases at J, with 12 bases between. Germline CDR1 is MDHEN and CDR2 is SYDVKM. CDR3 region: CASSFPDRSEQFF. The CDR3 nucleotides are TGTGCCAGCAGTTTTCCTGACCGAAGTGAGCAGTTCTTC.

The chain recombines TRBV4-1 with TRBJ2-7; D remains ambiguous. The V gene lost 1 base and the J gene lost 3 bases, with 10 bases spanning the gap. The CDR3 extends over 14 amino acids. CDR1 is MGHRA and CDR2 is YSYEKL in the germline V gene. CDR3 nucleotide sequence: TGCGCCAGCAGCCAAGCGGTAGGAGACTACGAGCAGTACTTC. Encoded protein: CASSQAVGDYEQYF.

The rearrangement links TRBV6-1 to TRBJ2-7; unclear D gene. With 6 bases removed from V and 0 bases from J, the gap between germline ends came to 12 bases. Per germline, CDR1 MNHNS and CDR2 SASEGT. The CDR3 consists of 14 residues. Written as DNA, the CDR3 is TGTGCCAGCAGCCGGTCGACGGGCTCCTACGAGCAGTACTTC. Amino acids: CASSRSTGSYEQYF.

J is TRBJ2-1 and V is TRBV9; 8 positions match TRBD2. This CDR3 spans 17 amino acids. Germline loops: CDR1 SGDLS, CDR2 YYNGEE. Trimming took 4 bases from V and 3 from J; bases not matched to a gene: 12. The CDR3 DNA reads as TGTGCCAGCAGCACTCACGGAGCGGGAGCAAACTACAATGAGCAGTTCTTC. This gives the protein CASSTHGAGANYNEQFF.

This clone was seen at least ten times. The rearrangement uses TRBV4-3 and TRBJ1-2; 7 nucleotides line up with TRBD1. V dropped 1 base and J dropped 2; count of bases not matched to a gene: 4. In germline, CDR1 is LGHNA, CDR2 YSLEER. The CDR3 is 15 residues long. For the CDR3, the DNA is TGCGCCAGCAGCCAAGGGGAGGACAGGAACTATGGCTACACCTTC. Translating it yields CASSQGEDRNYGYTF.

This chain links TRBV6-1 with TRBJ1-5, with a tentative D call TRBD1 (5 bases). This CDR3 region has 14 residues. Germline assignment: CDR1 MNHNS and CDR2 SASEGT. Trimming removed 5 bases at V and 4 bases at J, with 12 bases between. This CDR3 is CASSNGGTNQPQHF. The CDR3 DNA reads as TGTGCCAGCAGTAACGGGGGAACAAATCAGCCCCAGCATTTT.

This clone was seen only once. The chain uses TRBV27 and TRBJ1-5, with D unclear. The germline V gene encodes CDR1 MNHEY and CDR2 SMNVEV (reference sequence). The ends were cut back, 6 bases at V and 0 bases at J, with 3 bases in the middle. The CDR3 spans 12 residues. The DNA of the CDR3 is TGTGCCAGCAGAAATAGCAATCAGCCCCAGCATTTT. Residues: CASRNSNQPQHF.

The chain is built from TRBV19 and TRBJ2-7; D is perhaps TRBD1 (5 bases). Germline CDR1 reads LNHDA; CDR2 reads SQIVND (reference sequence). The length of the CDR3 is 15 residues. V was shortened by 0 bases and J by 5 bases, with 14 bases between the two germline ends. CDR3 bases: TGTGCCAGTAGTATAGATCTGCGCAGGGCCGACGAGCAGTACTTC. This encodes CASSIDLRRADEQYF.

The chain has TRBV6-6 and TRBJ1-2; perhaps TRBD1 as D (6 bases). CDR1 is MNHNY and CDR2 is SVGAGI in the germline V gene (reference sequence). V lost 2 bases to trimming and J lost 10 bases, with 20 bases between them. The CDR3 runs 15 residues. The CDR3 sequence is CASSYDSLLRGNYTF. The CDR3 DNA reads TGTGCCAGCAGTTACGACTCCCTTTTGAGGGGGAACTACACCTTC.

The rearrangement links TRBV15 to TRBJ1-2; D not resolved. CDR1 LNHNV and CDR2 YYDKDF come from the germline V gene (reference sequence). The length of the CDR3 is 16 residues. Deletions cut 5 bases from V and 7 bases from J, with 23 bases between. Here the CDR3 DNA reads TGTGCCACCAGCTCGCGGCCGTCAATCATCGATCCTGGCTACACCTTC. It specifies CATSSRPSIIDPGYTF.

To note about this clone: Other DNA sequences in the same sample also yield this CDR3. The CDR3 nucleotides read TGTGCCAGCAGCTCCCCCCCCAACACTGAAGCTTTCTTT. It is translated as CASSSPPNTEAFF. The genes are TRBV7-9 and TRBJ1-1, with D hard to call. This CDR3 has 13 residues. CDR1 and CDR2 from the germline V gene are SEHNR and FQNEAQ (reference sequence). Trimming removed 4 bases from V and 2 bases from J, with 8 bases in between.

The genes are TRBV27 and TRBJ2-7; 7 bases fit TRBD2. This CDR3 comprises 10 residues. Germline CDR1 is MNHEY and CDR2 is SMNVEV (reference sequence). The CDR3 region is CASRQLAKKV. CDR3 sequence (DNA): TGTGCCAGCAGGCAACTAGCGAAGAAAGTC.

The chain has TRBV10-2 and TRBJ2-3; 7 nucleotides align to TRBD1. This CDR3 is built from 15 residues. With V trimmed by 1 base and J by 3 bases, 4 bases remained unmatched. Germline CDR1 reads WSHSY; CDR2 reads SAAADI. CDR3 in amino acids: CASSEWQGETDTQYF. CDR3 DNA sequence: TGCGCCAGCAGTGAGTGGCAGGGGGAGACAGATACGCAGTATTTT.

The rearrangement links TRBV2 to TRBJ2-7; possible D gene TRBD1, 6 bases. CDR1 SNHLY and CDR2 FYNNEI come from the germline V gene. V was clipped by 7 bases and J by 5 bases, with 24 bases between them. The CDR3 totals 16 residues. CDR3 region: CASTKLGQGNRHEQYF. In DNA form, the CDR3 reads TGTGCCAGCACCAAACTTGGGCAGGGGAACCGGCACGAGCAGTACTTC. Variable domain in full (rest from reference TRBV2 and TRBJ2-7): EPEVTQTPSHQVTQMGQEVILRCVPISNHLYFYWYRQILGQKVEFLVSFYNNEISEKSEIFDDQFSVERPDGSNFTLKIRSTKLEDSAMYFCASTKLGQGNRHEQYFGPGTRLTVT.

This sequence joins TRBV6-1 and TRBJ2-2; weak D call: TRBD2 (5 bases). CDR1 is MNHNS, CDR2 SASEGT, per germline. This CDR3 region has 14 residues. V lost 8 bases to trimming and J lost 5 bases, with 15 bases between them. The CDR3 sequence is CASDSRVWTGELFF. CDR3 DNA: TGTGCCAGCGATTCGAGGGTCTGGACCGGGGAGCTGTTTTTT.

The CDR3 bases are TGTGCCAGCAGTGAACGAGTAGGGAATTACGAGCAGTACTTC. This sequence encodes CASSERVGNYEQYF. The V and J genes are TRBV2 and TRBJ2-7; D remains unclear. Per the germline V gene, CDR1 is SNHLY and CDR2 is FYNNEI. V dropped 2 bases and J dropped 4 bases, with 12 bases sitting between them. This CDR3 has 14 amino acids. Drawing the rest from reference TRBV2 and TRBJ2-7, the complete variable domain is EPEVTQTPSHQVTQMGQEVILRCVPISNHLYFYWYRQILGQKVEFLVSFYNNEISEKSEIFDDQFSVERPDGSNFTLKIRSTKLEDSAMYFCASSERVGNYEQYFGPGTRLTVT.